A single sample gave rise to the 30 T cell receptor beta chains below, sequenced in a study of CD8+CD57+ T cells in acquired aplastic anemia. The use of genomic DNA as template underpinned the TCR beta VDJ and CDR3 profiling. TCRdb itself ran the reads through MiXCR, one entry per CDR3 protein. The data hold 250,000 to 350,000 distinct CDR3 sequences, with under 60% observed a single time. Individuals selected for sequencing had exhibited CD8+CD57+ cell expansion on flow cytometry. The sequencing sample was made of sorted CD4+, CD8+, or CD8+CD57+ T cells (not recorded which) from PBMCs. The receptors here all came from a human donor with aplastic anemia.

The chain has TRBV7-8 and TRBJ2-7; D is possibly TRBD1 (6 bases). CDR3 length: 15 amino acids. The V gene's germline CDR1 is SGHVS and CDR2 FQNEAQ. V was trimmed by 7 bases and J by 1 base, leaving 17 bases between them. Here the CDR3 reads CASNTQGSWSYEQYF. The CDR3 DNA reads TGTGCCAGCAACACCCAGGGGTCTTGGTCCTACGAGCAGTACTTC.

A remark on this clonotype: The junction departs from germline at one end; a sequencing error may be responsible. The chain carries TRBV5-6 and TRBJ2-5, with TRBD2 matching over 8 bases. CDR3 length: 16 amino acids. Germline CDR1 is SGHDT and CDR2 is YYEEEE. The CDR3 DNA follows: TGTGCCAGCAGTTTGGCCAGACTAGCGAGTGGAGAGACCCAGTACTTC. Protein sequence: CASSLARLASGETQYF.

The chain carries TRBV5-6 and TRBJ2-7, with D unclear. This CDR3 is built from 14 residues. V was shortened by 1 base and J by 2 bases, with 10 bases between the two germline ends. The germline V gene has CDR1 SGHDT and CDR2 YYEEEE. CDR3 region: CASSLYEATYEQYF. CDR3 DNA: TGTGCCAGCAGCTTGTACGAGGCCACCTACGAGCAGTACTTC. The complete variable domain, with remaining parts taken from reference TRBV5-6 and TRBJ2-7, reads DAGVTQSPTHLIKTRGQQVTLRCSPKSGHDTVSWYQQALGQGPQFIFQYYEEEERQRGNFPDRFSGHQFPNYSSELNVNALLLGDSALYLCASSLYEATYEQYFGPGTRLTVT.

This chain joins TRBV7-9 and TRBJ2-1; TRBD2 might be the D (6 bases). Germline loops: CDR1 SEHNR, CDR2 FQNEAQ (reference sequence). This CDR3 is built from 12 residues. The ends were cut back, 5 bases at V and 10 bases at J, with 12 bases in the middle. In DNA form, the CDR3 reads TGTGCCAGCAGCCGGGGACTGAAGGAGCAGTTCTTC. Encoded protein: CASSRGLKEQFF.

This clonotype was recorded at least ten times. The J gene is TRBJ2-7, the V gene TRBV18; TRBD1 might be the D (6 bases). V dropped 3 bases and J dropped 6 bases, with 9 bases sitting between them. Germline values: CDR1 KGHSH, CDR2 LQKENI. This CDR3 has 12 amino acids. The DNA for the CDR3 is TGTGCCAGCTCACCGGACAGTGGCGAGCAGTACTTC. This translates into CASSPDSGEQYF.

This chain links TRBV20-1 with TRBJ1-2; TRBD1 matches 11 bases. From germline, CDR1 is DFQATT and CDR2 SNEGSKA (reference sequence). CDR3 size: 14 residues. V was clipped by 6 bases and J by 2 bases; unmatched bases: 5. As DNA, the CDR3 is TGCAGTGCCGGAGGACAGGGGGCGAACTATGGCTACACCTTC. Translated: CSAGGQGANYGYTF.

The chain links TRBV2 to TRBJ2-3; possible D gene TRBD1, 6 bases. CDR3 length: 14 residues. V was trimmed by 8 bases and J by 8 bases, leaving 20 bases between them. Germline V gene lookup returns CDR1 SNHLY and CDR2 FYNNEI. The CDR3: CASPGQGGEGTQYF. CDR3 nucleotide sequence: TGTGCCAGCCCCGGTCAAGGGGGAGAAGGTACGCAGTATTTT.

The chain uses TRBV24-1 and TRBJ1-5; D uncertain. The CDR3 is 19 amino acids. Trimming stripped 6 bases from V and 1 base from J, with 24 bases between. Germline V lookup: CDR1 KGHDR, CDR2 SFDVKD. The CDR3 sequence is CATSLETQYGPFSNQPQHF. The DNA for the CDR3 is TGTGCCACCAGTCTAGAGACCCAGTACGGACCTTTCAGCAATCAGCCCCAGCATTTT.

This chain connects TRBV24-1 to TRBJ2-1, with 14 bases identical to TRBD2. V was clipped by 4 bases and J by 7 bases; unmatched bases: 8. The CDR3 length is 17 residues. CDR1 is KGHDR, CDR2 SFDVKD, per germline. Here the CDR3 reads CATSDSTSGGAENEQFF. The CDR3 coding sequence is TGTGCCACCAGTGACTCGACTAGCGGGGGGGCCGAGAATGAGCAGTTCTTC.

The chain has TRBV7-2 and TRBJ1-5; TRBD1 matches 8 bases. The CDR3 loop spans 16 amino acids. V trimming: 4 bases; J trimming: 1 base; junction bases outside the gene matches: 6. Germline V gene lookup returns CDR1 SGHTA and CDR2 FQGNSA. CDR3 nucleotide sequence: TGTGCCAGCAGCTCCAGACAGGGGAAGAGCAATCAGCCCCAGCATTTT. As protein: CASSSRQGKSNQPQHF.

This clonotype was seen a few times. The chain is built from TRBV10-1 and TRBJ1-5; no definite D call. CDR3 length: 12 amino acids. V was cut by 4 bases and J by 6 bases, with 7 bases left in between. Germline V gives CDR1 WNHNN, CDR2 SYGVQD (reference sequence). The CDR3 is CASSAPGQPQHF. The CDR3 DNA sequence: TGCGCCAGCAGTGCCCCGGGTCAGCCCCAGCATTTT.

This clonotype appeared many times. The CDR3 reads CASSLDRKNYGYTF. The CDR3 coding sequence is TGTGCCAGCAGCTTGGACAGAAAAAACTATGGCTACACCTTC. The chain employs TRBV5-8 and TRBJ1-2; D is uncertain. Germline values: CDR1 SGHTS, CDR2 YDEGEE. This CDR3 is built from 14 residues. V gave up 0 bases and J gave up 2 bases, with 8 bases separating them.

This clonotype was recorded a few times. The chain employs TRBV2 and TRBJ2-7; D is ambiguous. The CDR3 runs 13 residues. V dropped 4 bases and J dropped 1 base, with 8 bases sitting between them. CDR1 and CDR2 (germline): SNHLY, FYNNEI. This CDR3 reads CASSVFPSYEQYF. In DNA, the CDR3 is TGTGCCAGCAGTGTTTTCCCTTCCTACGAGCAGTACTTC.

In the case of this clonotype: No conserved phenylalanine or tryptophan is present at the end of the CDR3, so a read error is the likely explanation. The DNA is left out, because the CDR3 cannot be placed on it with certainty; the CDR3 is given as TCRdb lists it. This chain connects TRBV12-3 or TRBV12-4 to TRBJ1-2; TRBD1 is the table's D call and was not checked against the DNA. The CDR3 extends over 9 residues, inclusive of both ends. CDR3 sequence: CASSLRTGV.

The chain employs TRBV19 and TRBJ2-1, with 8 nucleotides matching TRBD2. The germline V gene has CDR1 LNHDA and CDR2 SQIVND (reference sequence). Trimming at V came to 3 bases and at J to 2 bases, leaving 3 bases not matched to a gene. The CDR3 is 15 residues long. CDR3 region: CASSIGGGPYNEQFF. The CDR3 DNA is TGTGCCAGTAGTATCGGCGGGGGGCCCTACAATGAGCAGTTCTTC.

The chain uses TRBV4-3 and TRBJ2-7; TRBD2 aligns across 10 bases. The CDR3 loop spans 16 amino acids. Trimming removed 0 bases from V and 6 bases from J; junction bases left unmatched: 8. Per the germline V gene, CDR1 is LGHNA and CDR2 is YSLEER. This chain's CDR3 is CASSQDGVAGGREQYF. CDR3 nucleotides: TGCGCCAGCAGCCAAGATGGGGTAGCGGGGGGCCGCGAGCAGTACTTC.

The chain uses TRBV2 and TRBJ2-5, with a tentative D call TRBD1 (6 bases). Trimming cost V 5 bases and J 5 bases, with 15 bases left between them. Germline assignment: CDR1 SNHLY and CDR2 FYNNEI. CDR3 length: 14 amino acids. For the CDR3, the DNA is TGTGCCAGCAGTAGGAACAGGGTTGTGGAGACCCAGTACTTC. Amino acid sequence: CASSRNRVVETQYF.

This clonotype was observed a handful of times. The chain carries TRBV7-2 and TRBJ2-5, with D unresolved. The CDR3 is 14 residues long. V dropped 6 bases and J dropped 5 bases, with 16 bases sitting between them. The germline V gene encodes CDR1 SGHTA and CDR2 FQGNSA. The CDR3 nucleotides read TGTGCCAGCAGGGCGATGCTAGGCTGGGAGACCCAGTACTTC. The encoded protein is CASRAMLGWETQYF.

The chain carries TRBV9 and TRBJ2-5; D call uncertain. The germline CDR1 and CDR2 sequences are SGDLS and YYNGEE. The CDR3 extends over 14 amino acids. V dropped 1 base and J dropped 8 bases, with 15 bases sitting between them. In nucleotides, the CDR3 is TGTGCCAGCAGCGTAAGCCCCGCCCCCGAAACCCAGTACTTC. It specifies CASSVSPAPETQYF. The full variable domain, its missing parts supplied by reference TRBV9 and TRBJ2-5, is DSGVTQTPKHLITATGQRVTLRCSPRSGDLSVYWYQQSLDQGLQFLIQYYNGEERAKGNILERFSAQQFPDLHSELNLSSLELGDSALYFCASSVSPAPETQYFGPGTRLLVL.

The chain carries TRBV15 and TRBJ2-1; 7 bases are shared with TRBD2. V shed 0 bases, J shed 10 bases, and the junction held 3 bases outside the gene matches. Germline V gene data show CDR1 as LNHNV and CDR2 as YYDKDF (reference sequence). The CDR3 loop spans 13 amino acids. The CDR3 sequence: CATSRDGGGEQFF. In DNA form, the CDR3 reads TGTGCCACCAGCAGAGATGGGGGGGGGGAGCAGTTCTTC.

The table lists this clonotype with many counts. The chain uses TRBV2 and TRBJ2-3; D not resolved. Germline CDR1 and CDR2: SNHLY and FYNNEI. The ends were cut back, 6 bases at V and 3 bases at J, with 7 bases in the middle. This CDR3 has 12 residues. In nucleotides, the CDR3 is TGTGCCAGCAGATTACTAACAGATACGCAGTATTTT. As protein: CASRLLTDTQYF.

This clonotype was counted ten times or more. CDR3 residues: CASSRGTRPYEQYF. CDR3 DNA sequence: TGTGCCAGCAGCCGTGGGACACGGCCCTACGAGCAGTACTTC. The chain links TRBV12-3 or TRBV12-4 to TRBJ2-7; tentative D call: TRBD1 (6 bases). This CDR3 region has 14 residues. Trimming took off 6 bases at V and 2 bases at J, with 14 bases between the two ends.

V gene TRBV14 combines with J gene TRBJ2-6, with D maybe TRBD1 (6 bases). Trimming pared 4 bases from V and 12 bases from J, leaving 16 bases between. The V gene's germline CDR1 is SGHDN and CDR2 FVKESK. The CDR3 length is 14 residues. For the CDR3, the DNA is TGTGCCAGCAGCCCCCATACAGGGCCCGGCGTCCTGACTTTC. It translates to CASSPHTGPGVLTF.

Details on this clonotype: The junction and the germline gene differ at one end; a read error may be behind it. This rearrangement joins TRBV9 to TRBJ2-5, with D tentatively TRBD2 (5 bases). The CDR3 runs 16 residues. The V gene's germline CDR1 is SGDLS and CDR2 YYNGEE. CDR3 sequence reads: CASSVGPGRGQETRYF. CDR3 nucleotide sequence: TGTGCCAGCAGCGTAGGTCCGGGAAGAGGGCAAGAGACCCGGTACTTC.

This chain connects TRBV6-5 to TRBJ1-1; D is undetermined. V shed 0 bases and J shed 5 bases, with 7 bases lying between them. CDR1 and CDR2 from the germline V gene are MNHEY and SVGAGI. This CDR3 has 13 amino acids. The CDR3 spells CASSYSAGTEAFF. The CDR3 DNA reads TGTGCCAGCAGTTACTCGGCGGGGACTGAAGCTTTCTTT.

This clonotype was found many times. The rearrangement links TRBV19 to TRBJ2-5; a possible D gene is TRBD2 (6 bases). Trimming took off 6 bases at V and 3 bases at J, with 14 bases between the two ends. Germline CDR1 LNHDA, CDR2 SQIVND (reference sequence). This CDR3 region has 14 residues. This CDR3 is CASSTRLGEETQYF. In DNA form, the CDR3 reads TGTGCCAGTAGCACTAGACTAGGTGAAGAGACCCAGTACTTC.

J is TRBJ2-1 and V is TRBV20-1; a possible D gene is TRBD1 (6 bases). The V end was cut by 2 bases, the J end by 8 bases, with 13 bases between. The CDR3 contains 13 residues. Germline CDR1 reads DFQATT; CDR2 reads SNEGSKA (reference sequence). The CDR3 region has the DNA TGCAGTGCTAGACACAGGGTCGGCTATGAGCAGTTCTTC. Amino acid sequence: CSARHRVGYEQFF.

This sequence joins TRBV25-1 and TRBJ1-6, with 10 bases aligning to TRBD1. Losses at the gene ends were 8 bases for V and 10 bases for J; bases not matched to a gene: 5. Germline loops: CDR1 MGHDK, CDR2 SYGVNS. This CDR3 is 13 amino acids long. The CDR3 spells CASSTGGRSPLHF. The CDR3 coding sequence is TGTGCCAGCTCGACAGGGGGCCGGTCACCCCTCCACTTT.

This clonotype was detected only a few times. The chain carries TRBV5-6 and TRBJ2-4; TRBD2 is a possible D gene (6 bases). V was shortened by 4 bases and J by 0 bases, with 8 bases between the two germline ends. The germline CDR1 and CDR2 sequences are SGHDT and YYEEEE. This CDR3 is 14 amino acids long. This chain's CDR3 is CASSPAGAKNIQYF. CDR3 nucleotide sequence: TGTGCCAGCAGCCCAGCGGGAGCCAAAAACATTCAGTACTTC.

The J gene is TRBJ1-2, the V gene TRBV9; D unclear. The ends were cut back, 4 bases at V and 8 bases at J, with 12 bases in the middle. CDR1 SGDLS and CDR2 YYNGEE come from the germline V gene. This CDR3 is 12 amino acids long. Here the CDR3 DNA reads TGTGCCAGCAGCCCCGACGTTGAAGGCTACACCTTC. It codes for CASSPDVEGYTF.